The 18 T cell receptor beta chains below come from one sample, sequenced in a study of shared clonotypes between healthy human individuals. Generated by immunoSEQ multiplex PCR, the TCRdb table keeps only in-frame clones and is missing some. Seen here are about 1.1 million clones, roughly 77% observed once, and the top ten hold about 0.94%. The specimen was memory CD4+ T cells from PBMCs. Regarding subset: CD45RA-negative fraction. The receptors originated from a man aged 18-30 years in good health. Some clones in this sample may be carry-over from other donors' samples.

The chain is built from TRBV5-1 and TRBJ2-7, with 9 bases lining up with TRBD1. Germline CDR1 reads SGHRS; CDR2 reads YFSETQ. This CDR3 spans 14 amino acids. Trimming took 4 bases from V and 3 from J; bases not matched to a gene: 5. The CDR3 DNA sequence: TGCGCCAGCAGCCTGTGGACAGGGGACTACGAGCAGTACTTC. This sequence encodes CASSLWTGDYEQYF.

The chain is built from TRBV9 and TRBJ1-2; 7 nucleotides agree with TRBD1. CDR1 and CDR2 (germline): SGDLS, YYNGEE. Unmatched junction bases numbered 7, after V lost 4 bases and J lost 4 bases. The CDR3 runs to 14 residues. The CDR3 spells CASSSVSGGYGYTF. As DNA, the CDR3 is TGTGCCAGCAGCTCCGTTTCAGGGGGCTATGGCTACACCTTC.

This chain links TRBV28 with TRBJ1-4; TRBD1 matches 10 bases. The CDR3 is 13 residues long. Germline CDR1 and CDR2: MDHEN and SYDVKM. The J segment lost 6 bases and the V segment lost 8 bases, leaving 3 bases of the junction unmatched. As DNA, the CDR3 is TGTGCCAGCGCCGGGACAGGGGATGAAAAACTGTTTTTT. As protein: CASAGTGDEKLFF.

The chain uses TRBV30 and TRBJ2-5; D is unresolved. Germline CDR1 GTSNPN, CDR2 SVGIG (reference sequence). This CDR3 contains 10 residues. Trimming pared 1 base from V and 7 bases from J, leaving 4 bases between. CDR3 DNA: TGTGCCTGGAGTGATCGGACCCAGTACTTC. Translated: CAWSDRTQYF.

The table lists this clone with a count of one. This same CDR3 is encoded by further DNA sequences in the sample. The genes are TRBV28 and TRBJ2-6, with no clear D. From germline, CDR1 is MDHEN and CDR2 SYDVKM. The CDR3 is 14 amino acids. Trimming took 3 bases from V and 1 from J, leaving 4 bases between them. The CDR3 loop is CASSFRSGANVLTF. CDR3 sequence (DNA): TGTGCCAGCAGTTTTCGGTCTGGGGCCAACGTCCTGACTTTC.

This chain connects TRBV5-1 to TRBJ2-1; 11 nucleotides line up with TRBD2. Germline assignment: CDR1 SGHRS and CDR2 YFSETQ. V was pared by 4 bases and J by 4 bases, with 7 bases of the junction left unmatched. The CDR3 loop spans 16 amino acids. CDR3 region: CASSPGLAARYNEQFF. In nucleotides, the CDR3 is TGCGCCAGCAGCCCGGGACTAGCGGCGAGATACAATGAGCAGTTCTTC.

This clone was detected a few times. This chain joins TRBV6-1 and TRBJ1-2; possible D gene TRBD1, 6 bases. V lost 2 bases, J lost 3 bases, and 10 bases lay in between. CDR1 and CDR2 from the germline V gene are MNHNS and SASEGT. This CDR3 region has 14 residues. The DNA for the CDR3 is TGTGCCAGCAGTGAATCGGACAGCTACTATGGCTACACCTTC. Translating gives CASSESDSYYGYTF.

Turning to this clone: The same CDR3 can be traced to other DNA sequences in this sample. The chain links TRBV7-2 to TRBJ1-5; D unclear. The CDR3 contains 12 residues. CDR1 is SGHTA and CDR2 is FQGNSA in the germline V gene. V dropped 4 bases and J dropped 3 bases, with 4 bases sitting between them. This CDR3 is CASSSTNQPQHF. The CDR3 DNA reads as TGTGCCAGCAGCTCGACCAATCAGCCCCAGCATTTT. Based on the CDR3 plus reference TRBV7-2 and TRBJ1-5, the full variable domain is GAGVSQSPSNKVTEKGKDVELRCDPISGHTALYWYRQSLGQGLEFLIYFQGNSAPDKSGLPSDRFSAERTGGSVSTLTIQRTQQEDSAVYLCASSSTNQPQHFGDGTRLSIL.

The V and J genes are TRBV5-6 and TRBJ2-7, with D unresolved. The CDR3 runs 14 residues. V shed 0 bases and J shed 7 bases, with 14 bases lying between them. Per the germline V gene, CDR1 is SGHDT and CDR2 is YYEEEE. The CDR3 nucleotides are TGTGCCAGCAGCTTGGGGCGCGGTTTCGGGGAGCAGTACTTC. The encoded protein is CASSLGRGFGEQYF.

The V gene is TRBV5-1, the J gene TRBJ2-7, with TRBD1 matching over 7 bases. Germline assignment: CDR1 SGHRS and CDR2 YFSETQ. V shed 5 bases and J 2 bases; nucleotides not matched to a gene: 7. The CDR3 totals 14 residues. The CDR3 DNA follows: TGCGCCAGCAGGACACCAGGGGGTCCCTACGAGCAGTACTTC. Translating gives CASRTPGGPYEQYF.

This clone showed up just a few times. This rearrangement joins TRBV11-2 to TRBJ1-1, with D tentatively TRBD1 (6 bases). The length of the CDR3 is 15 residues. Germline CDR1 is SGHAT and CDR2 is FQNNGV. Trimming left V 6 bases short and J 3 bases short, with 17 bases between. The DNA of the CDR3 is TGTGCCAGCAGTTTGGGGGCGATGAGGGACACTGAAGCTTTCTTT. It specifies CASSLGAMRDTEAFF.

V gene TRBV29-1 combines with J gene TRBJ1-2; 10 positions match TRBD1. V lost 6 bases, J lost 6 bases, and 10 bases stayed unmatched. Per the germline V gene, CDR1 is SQVTM and CDR2 is ANQGSEA. This CDR3 spans 14 amino acids. CDR3 loop: CSVPGTGAWDGYTF. CDR3 DNA sequence: TGCAGCGTGCCCGGGACAGGGGCATGGGATGGCTACACCTTC.

The chain joins TRBV25-1 to TRBJ2-5; D not certain. Per the germline V gene, CDR1 is MGHDK and CDR2 is SYGVNS. V lost 3 bases and J 2 bases, leaving 13 bases between the germline ends. The CDR3 loop spans 15 amino acids. The CDR3 DNA is TGTGCCAGCAGTGACCCATCGGTAGTACAAGAGACCCAGTACTTC. It codes for CASSDPSVVQETQYF.

The genes are TRBV10-3 and TRBJ2-1, with 11 bases lining up with TRBD2. With V trimmed by 10 bases and J by 3 bases, 17 bases remained unmatched. The germline V gene encodes CDR1 ENHRY and CDR2 SYGVKD. The CDR3 covers 18 residues. CDR3 in DNA: TGTGCCACCGCCCGGGGATATAGCGGGAGGGGCTTCTACAATGAGCAGTTCTTC. Translated: CATARGYSGRGFYNEQFF.

The chain uses TRBV7-9 and TRBJ2-5, with D unclear. V was pared by 10 bases and J by 7 bases, with 10 bases between. This CDR3 spans 10 amino acids. CDR1 is SEHNR, CDR2 FQNEAQ, per germline (reference sequence). CDR3 in DNA: TGTGCCACCGAAATAGGGACCCAGTACTTC. Its protein is CATEIGTQYF.

This clone came up a few times. This chain links TRBV4-1 with TRBJ2-7; D remains unclear. The V gene's germline CDR1 is MGHRA and CDR2 YSYEKL. The V end lost 4 bases, the J end lost 2 bases, and 15 bases lay between the germline ends. CDR3 size: 15 residues. The CDR3 region has the DNA TGCGCCAGCAGCCGAGTCGACACCGACCCCTACGAGCAGTACTTC. Amino acids: CASSRVDTDPYEQYF.

The V gene is TRBV20-1, the J gene TRBJ2-7; no reliable D call. Germline V gene lookup returns CDR1 DFQATT and CDR2 SNEGSKA (reference sequence). The CDR3 is made up of 11 amino acids. Trimming shortened V by 7 bases and J by 0 bases, and 7 bases separated the two germline ends. The CDR3 DNA reads as TGCAGTGTTCCCAGCTCCTACGAGCAGTACTTC. It encodes CSVPSSYEQYF.

The chain employs TRBV28 and TRBJ2-7; maybe TRBD2 (6 bases). The CDR3 length is 12 residues. Germline lookup yields CDR1 MDHEN and CDR2 SYDVKM. Trimming left V 3 bases short and J 7 bases short, with 10 bases between. DNA of the CDR3: TGTGCCAGCAGTTTTGGGGGGAAGGAGCAGTACTTC. It encodes CASSFGGKEQYF.